The present T cell receptor beta chain was sequenced within a study of regulatory T cells in long-lasting Graves disease. Findings of the study overall: Among samples with persistent disease, TRBV28, TRBJ1-2 and TRBJ2-5 were favored.

iRepertoire HTBI primers and Arm-PCR of CDR3 regions built TCR beta libraries. TCRdb re-analysed the multiplex PCR reads in MiXCR, keeping a single row per CDR3 protein. Here the sample spans 400,000 to 500,000 distinct CDR3 sequences, about 15% being singletons. Time point here: newly diagnosed GD, antithyroid drugs for less than 3 months. From PBMCs, RNA was extracted and then used to make the TCR library. The V gene's germline CDR1 is SGHTA and CDR2 FQGTGA. V lost 5 bases and J lost 2; bases outside the gene matches: 6. The CDR3 runs 15 residues. Note on this clonotype: The antigen is unknown.

This sample also appeared in a second study, on T cells in Graves' hyperthyroidism and ophthalmopathy.

This chain joins TRBV7-3 and TRBJ2-1; 7 nucleotides agree with TRBD2. This clonotype originated in a woman in her 40s with Graves disease. Source: peripheral blood mononuclear cells (PBMCs), taken at new diagnosis, from a patient treated with antithyroid drugs. The chain's CDR3 is CASSETSVPYNEQFF. The CDR3 region has the DNA TGTGCCAGCAGCGAAACTAGCGTACCCTACAATGAGCAGTTCTTC.